These 9 T cell receptor beta chains originate from one sample sequenced in a study of tumor-infiltrating lymphocytes in localized non-small cell lung cancer. Libraries were prepared by immunoSEQ multiplex PCR; TCRdb keeps only in-frame clonotypes and omits some of them. The sample carries 6,500 to 7,500 clones, 77% recorded once. Sequencing used uninvolved lung tissue not adjacent to the tumor. Receptor source: a human donor with non-small cell lung cancer.

V and J are TRBV7-8 and TRBJ1-2; D uncertain. The CDR3 spans 12 residues. Germline V gives CDR1 SGHVS, CDR2 FQNEAQ. The V and J ends lost 0 bases and 2 bases respectively, with 1 base between them. The CDR3 bases are TGTGCCAGCAGCTTAGCGAACTATGGCTACACCTTC. Residues: CASSLANYGYTF. Drawing the rest from reference TRBV7-8 and TRBJ1-2, the complete variable domain is GAGVSQSPRYKVAKRGQDVALRCDPISGHVSLFWYQQALGQGPEFLTYFQNEAQLDKSGLPSDRFFAERPEGSVSTLKIQRTQQEDSAVYLCASSLANYGYTFGSGTRLTVV.

This clone was counted a few times. This specimen includes other DNA sequences encoding the same CDR3. This rearrangement joins TRBV9 to TRBJ1-3; D is undetermined. Germline CDR1 is SGDLS and CDR2 is YYNGEE. This CDR3 comprises 14 residues. V lost 4 bases, J lost 2 bases, and 10 bases lay in between. The chain's CDR3 is CASSPQVAGNTIYF. DNA for the CDR3: TGTGCCAGCAGCCCCCAGGTCGCTGGAAACACCATATATTTT.

This sequence joins TRBV7-8 and TRBJ1-6, with a weak D call TRBD1 (5 bases). This CDR3 region has 14 residues. The germline V gene encodes CDR1 SGHVS and CDR2 FQNEAQ. V lost 6 bases and J 5 bases, leaving 11 bases between the germline ends. CDR3 sequence: CASRVGGDNSPLHF. The CDR3 nucleotides are TGTGCCAGCAGGGTAGGAGGGGATAATTCACCCCTCCACTTT.

This chain links TRBV18 with TRBJ1-2; tentatively, D is TRBD1 (6 bases). The CDR3 is made up of 16 amino acids. The germline V gene has CDR1 KGHSH and CDR2 LQKENI. V lost 2 bases and J 4 bases, leaving 17 bases between the germline ends. CDR3 coding DNA: TGTGCCAGCTCACCAGGGAGAGGCGGGGGCAGCTATGGCTACACCTTC. Amino acids: CASSPGRGGGSYGYTF.

This clone showed up just once. V gene TRBV5-6 combines with J gene TRBJ1-3; D is undetermined. The CDR3 is 14 amino acids. From germline, CDR1 is SGHDT and CDR2 YYEEEE. Deletions cut 3 bases from V and 3 bases from J, with 10 bases between. The CDR3 loop reads CASSSLFLGNTIYF. The CDR3 DNA reads TGTGCCAGCAGCTCACTTTTCCTTGGAAACACCATATATTTT.

The chain joins TRBV30 to TRBJ1-1; D gene unclear. This CDR3 region has 11 residues. The V end lost 3 bases, the J end lost 2 bases, and 4 bases lay between the germline ends. The V gene's germline CDR1 is GTSNPN and CDR2 SVGIG (reference sequence). The CDR3 loop is CAWRPNTEAFF. CDR3 DNA: TGTGCCTGGAGGCCAAACACTGAAGCTTTCTTT.

This clone showed up just a few times. The rearrangement links TRBV7-9 to TRBJ2-7; 8 bases line up with TRBD1. This CDR3 comprises 15 residues. Trimming at V came to 1 base and at J to 3 bases, leaving 5 bases not matched to a gene. CDR1 is SEHNR, CDR2 FQNEAQ, per germline (reference sequence). CDR3 amino acids: CASSLDRGALYEQYF. The DNA for the CDR3 is TGTGCCAGCAGCTTAGACAGGGGGGCCCTCTACGAGCAGTACTTC.

This chain joins TRBV28 and TRBJ2-7; D gene uncertain. V lost 3 bases and J 5 bases, leaving 8 bases between the germline ends. CDR3 size: 12 residues. CDR1 and CDR2 (germline): MDHEN, SYDVKM. CDR3: CASSFLEHEQYF. In nucleotides, the CDR3 is TGTGCCAGCAGTTTTTTAGAGCACGAGCAGTACTTC. The variable domain in full, completed from reference TRBV28 and TRBJ2-7, reads DVKVTQSSRYLVKRTGEKVFLECVQDMDHENMFWYRQDPGLGLRLIYFSYDVKMKEKGDIPEGYSVSREKKERFSLILESASTNQTSMYLCASSFLEHEQYFGPGTRLTVT.

The chain has TRBV5-1 and TRBJ2-3; D is uncertain. This CDR3 has 11 amino acids. CDR1 and CDR2 from the germline V gene are SGHRS and YFSETQ. V was pared by 5 bases and J by 4 bases, with 5 bases between. The CDR3 nucleotides are TGCGCCAGCAGTATTTCAGATACGCAGTATTTT. Amino acid sequence: CASSISDTQYF.